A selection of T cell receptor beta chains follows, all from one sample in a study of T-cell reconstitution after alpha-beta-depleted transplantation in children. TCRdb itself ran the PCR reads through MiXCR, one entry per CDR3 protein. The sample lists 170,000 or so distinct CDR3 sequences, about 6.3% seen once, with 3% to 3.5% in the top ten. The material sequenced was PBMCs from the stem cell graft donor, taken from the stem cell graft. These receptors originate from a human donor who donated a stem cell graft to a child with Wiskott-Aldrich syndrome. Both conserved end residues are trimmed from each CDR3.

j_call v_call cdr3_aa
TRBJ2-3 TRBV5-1 ASSPAPGESDTQY
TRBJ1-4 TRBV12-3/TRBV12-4 ASSSLNEKLF
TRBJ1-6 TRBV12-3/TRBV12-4 ASSFGDRDNSPLH
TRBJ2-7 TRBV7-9 ASSLEVVADEQY
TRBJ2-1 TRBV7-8 ASSLLEVGYNEQF
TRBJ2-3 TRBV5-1 ASSLVPQADTQY
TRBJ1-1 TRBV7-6 ASSLVRNTEAF
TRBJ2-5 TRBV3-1 ASRKRGSEETQY
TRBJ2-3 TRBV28 ASSLSPGGASGNTDTQY
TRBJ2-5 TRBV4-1 ASSQATRGVRETQY
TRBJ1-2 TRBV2 ASSVRTGGPYGYT
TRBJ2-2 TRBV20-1 SAPRLAGTGELF
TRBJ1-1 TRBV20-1 SARDSRTGGGWTEAF
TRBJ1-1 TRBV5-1 ASSKEDSPFNEAF
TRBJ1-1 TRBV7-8 ASSLVGERATEAF
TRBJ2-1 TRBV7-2 ASSFLAGYVYNEQF
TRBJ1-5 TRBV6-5 ASSQGQSQH
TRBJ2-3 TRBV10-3 AINTPGLAGGLNTQY
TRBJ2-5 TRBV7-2 ASSLVLAGPFQETQY
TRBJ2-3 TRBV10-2 ASSDTGTQTDTQY
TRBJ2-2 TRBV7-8 ASSLTGTDSGELF
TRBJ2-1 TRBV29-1 SAGLLDEQF
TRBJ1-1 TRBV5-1 ASSKGQPKNTEAF
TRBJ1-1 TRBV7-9 ASSLAGGTADTEAF
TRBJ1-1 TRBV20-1 SARDLKGKGTEAF
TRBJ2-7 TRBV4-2 ASSQDNRIDTQSPYEQY
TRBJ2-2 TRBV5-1 ASSSAPTGIGELF
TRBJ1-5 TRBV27 ASSLSRSQPQH
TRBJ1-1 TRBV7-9 ASSLNLGGSRDEAF
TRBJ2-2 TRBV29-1 SALTSGGPVTGELF
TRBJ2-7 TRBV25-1 ASRPPGDRGSYEQY
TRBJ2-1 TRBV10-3 AISESILAGGRSYNEQF
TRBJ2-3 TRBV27 ASGTGRPDTQY
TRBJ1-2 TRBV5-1 ASSLIRGHVNYGYT
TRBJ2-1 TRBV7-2 ASSLGGPTPGEQF
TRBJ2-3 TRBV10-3 ATWGGRTDTQY
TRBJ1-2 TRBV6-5 ASSRTGPGWGYT
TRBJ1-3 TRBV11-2 ASSLTSRGPGNTIY
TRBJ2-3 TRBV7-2 ASSLTSRSTDTQY
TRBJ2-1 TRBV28 ASKSGGDYNEQF
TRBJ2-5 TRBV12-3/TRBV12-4 ASSPPTSGHQETQY
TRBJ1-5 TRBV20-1 SARRGDNQPQH
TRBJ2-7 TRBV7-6 ASTPGGPEQY
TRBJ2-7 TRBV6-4 ASSRRRITDRRHSYEQY
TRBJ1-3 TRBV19 ASRQRSSGNTIY
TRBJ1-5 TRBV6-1 ASSRDSFNQPQH
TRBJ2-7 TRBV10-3 AISGSWVKQTYEQY
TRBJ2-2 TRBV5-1 ASSLVAQMGWELF
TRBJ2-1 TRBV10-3 AISAGEGGEQF
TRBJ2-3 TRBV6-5 ASGSLVADTQY
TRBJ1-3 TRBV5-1 ASRRDVNSGNTIY
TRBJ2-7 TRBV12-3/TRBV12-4 ASSFGGLDEQY